This T cell receptor (beta chain) is drawn from a study of long-term antiretroviral therapy in people with HIV. Version v3.0 of the immunoSEQ assay ran at survey level. Profiled with immunoSEQ multiplex PCR; TCRdb holds only in-frame clones, not every one. The table has 35,000 or so clones, approximately 83% seen once. The length of the CDR3 is 14 residues. Deletions cut 5 bases from V and 1 base from J, with 12 bases between. Per the germline V gene, CDR1 is SNHLY and CDR2 is FYNNEI. Regarding the study as a whole: All time points showed a repertoire dominated by clones expanded before ART. Subsequent to ART, diversity was augmented yet persisted below that of transplant donor controls. The blood, collected between 2004 and 2017, was possibly taken under older ART regimens.

In regard to this clone: Its target is not known.

V is TRBV2 and J is TRBJ2-7; D ambiguous. The receptor was derived from a man between 18 and 35 years old with HIV. The specimen comprised unsorted PBMCs, sampled 2.2 years after starting antiretroviral therapy. CDR3 protein: CASSPATESYEQYF. For the CDR3, the DNA is TGTGCCAGCAGTCCCGCGACCGAATCCTACGAGCAGTACTTC. Full variable domain (missing parts from reference TRBV2 and TRBJ2-7): EPEVTQTPSHQVTQMGQEVILRCVPISNHLYFYWYRQILGQKVEFLVSFYNNEISEKSEIFDDQFSVERPDGSNFTLKIRSTKLEDSAMYFCASSPATESYEQYFGPGTRLTVT.